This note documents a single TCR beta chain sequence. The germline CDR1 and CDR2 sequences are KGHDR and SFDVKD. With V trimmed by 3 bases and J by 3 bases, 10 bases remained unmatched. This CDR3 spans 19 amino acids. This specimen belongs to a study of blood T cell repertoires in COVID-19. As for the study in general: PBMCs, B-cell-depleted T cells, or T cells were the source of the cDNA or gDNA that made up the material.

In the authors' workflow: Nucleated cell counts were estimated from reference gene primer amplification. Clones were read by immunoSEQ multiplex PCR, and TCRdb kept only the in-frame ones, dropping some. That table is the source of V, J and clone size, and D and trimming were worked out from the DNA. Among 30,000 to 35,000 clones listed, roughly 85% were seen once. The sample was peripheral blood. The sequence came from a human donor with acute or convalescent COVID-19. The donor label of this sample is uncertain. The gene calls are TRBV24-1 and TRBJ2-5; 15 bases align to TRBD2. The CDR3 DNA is TGTGCCACCAGTGATAGCGGACTAGCGGGAGGGCGTGGGGAAGAGACCCAGTACTTC. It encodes CATSDSGLAGGRGEETQYF.